The TCR beta chain described here comes from a study of cytomegalovirus exposure and HLA in healthy donors. In regard to this clone: What it binds is unknown.

The donors were part of the validation cohort, which consisted of some 120 subjects and was separate from the first cohort of 600 to 850 subjects. This table comes from immunoSEQ multiplex PCR, and its TCRdb copy is limited to in-frame clones, with some not included. The data contain roughly 240,000 clones, about 83% of them singletons. The V and J ends lost 4 bases and 7 bases, in that order; junction bases with no gene match: 5. Germline-derived CDR1 and CDR2 are MDHEN and SYDVKM. The CDR3 runs to 14 residues. Study-wide findings and caveats: Rarity characterized most TCR sequences, yet some public TCRs appeared in many donors. Investigators reported 150 to 200 TCR beta chains as tied to cytomegalovirus. Subsequent analysis showed first-cohort TCR clusters tending to co-occur in around 130 validation repertoires.

The chain is built from TRBV28 and TRBJ2-1; 9 nucleotides match TRBD2. The source of this sequence is a man aged 18 to 29 in good health and CMV-seronegative. The sequencing sample was made of PBMCs. In nucleotides, the CDR3 is TGTGCCAGCAGTTCGCCTAGCGGGGCGAATGAGCAGTTCTTC. Protein sequence: CASSSPSGANEQFF.